Shown below are 7 T cell receptor beta chains from a single sample sequenced in a study of CD8 T cells in Susac syndrome. RNA in amounts of roughly 0.5 to 1 ug was reverse transcribed with random hexamers. Each CDR3 protein is one row after TCRdb ran MiXCR on the immunoSEQ multiplex PCR reads. The sample includes about 110,000 distinct CDR3 sequences, roughly 95% of them seen just once. Sequenced input: CD4+ T cells from PBMCs. The receptors were gathered from a human donor in good health.

This rearrangement joins TRBV6-2 or TRBV6-3 to TRBJ2-1; 7 bases map to TRBD1. Germline trimming cut 2 bases from V and 2 bases from J; bases unmatched to any gene: 9. CDR1 is MNHEY and CDR2 is SVGEGT in the germline V gene. This CDR3 has 17 residues. The CDR3 DNA reads TGTGCCAGCAGTTACGCACCGACAGGGATTGCCTACAATGAGCAGTTCTTC. Protein sequence: CASSYAPTGIAYNEQFF.

The chain employs TRBV5-1 and TRBJ1-2; TRBD1 aligns across 8 bases. V trimming: 2 bases; J trimming: 6 bases; junction bases outside the gene matches: 3. CDR3 length: 13 amino acids. From germline, CDR1 is SGHRS and CDR2 YFSETQ. The CDR3 protein is CASSFQGADGYTF. CDR3 DNA sequence: TGCGCCAGCAGCTTCCAGGGGGCGGATGGCTACACCTTC.

The J gene is TRBJ1-5, the V gene TRBV2; 7 positions agree with TRBD1. The length of the CDR3 is 16 residues. Germline V gene sequence: CDR1 SNHLY, CDR2 FYNNEI. V shed 4 bases and J 0 bases; nucleotides not matched to a gene: 6. CDR3 in amino acids: CASSGKAGGSNQPQHF. Here the CDR3 DNA reads TGTGCCAGCAGTGGGAAGGCAGGGGGTAGCAATCAGCCCCAGCATTTT.

The CDR3: CSALRTSGDTQYF. The CDR3 DNA reads as TGCAGCGCCCTCCGGACTAGCGGAGATACGCAGTATTTT. V is TRBV29-1 and J is TRBJ2-3; 10 nucleotides line up with TRBD2. The CDR3 totals 13 residues. The V segment lost 7 bases and the J segment 5 bases; nucleotides outside the gene matches: 6. Germline V gene lookup returns CDR1 SQVTM and CDR2 ANQGSEA.

The chain is built from TRBV28 and TRBJ1-4; unclear D gene. The V end lost 6 bases, the J end lost 11 bases, and 13 bases lay between the germline ends. Per germline, CDR1 MDHEN and CDR2 SYDVKM. The CDR3 contains 12 residues. CDR3 nucleotides: TGTGCCAGCAGCGCAGACATCGGGAAACTGTTTTTT. Encoded protein: CASSADIGKLFF.

This clonotype has only a few counts. The chain recombines TRBV7-9 with TRBJ2-3; TRBD1 aligns across 7 bases. The germline CDR1 and CDR2 sequences are SEHNR and FQNEAQ (reference sequence). V was pared by 1 base and J by 1 base, with 2 bases of the junction left unmatched. There are 15 residues in the CDR3. CDR3 region: CASSLGQGGTDTQYF. DNA for the CDR3: TGTGCCAGCAGCTTAGGACAGGGTGGCACAGATACGCAGTATTTT. Using reference TRBV7-9 and TRBJ2-3 for the parts outside the CDR3, the full variable domain is DTGVSQNPRHKITKRGQNVTFRCDPISEHNRLYWYRQTLGQGPEFLTYFQNEAQLEKSRLLSDRFSAERPKGSFSTLEIQRTEQGDSAMYLCASSLGQGGTDTQYFGPGTRLTVL.

The chain employs TRBV7-9 and TRBJ2-7; 10 bases match TRBD1. The CDR3 spans 14 residues. V dropped 5 bases and J dropped 6; count of bases not matched to a gene: 7. The germline V gene has CDR1 SEHNR and CDR2 FQNEAQ (reference sequence). In DNA form, the CDR3 reads TGTGCCAGCAGCCGTCTCGGGGACAGGGGCGAGCAGTACTTC. Encoded protein: CASSRLGDRGEQYF.